This is a list of T cell receptor beta chains from one sample in a study of T cell responses to AZD1222 COVID-19 vaccine. Sequenced by immunoSEQ multiplex PCR; TCRdb stores in-frame clones only, minus some. The sample records around 150,000 clones, roughly 88% being singletons. This sample comprised peripheral blood, obtained 28 days after the second AZD1222 dose. Receptor source: an adult who received the AZD1222 COVID-19 vaccine. Both conserved end residues are part of each CDR3. D genes are given only for firm matches. Clone size is not always given. Where it is, it says once, few, many or a class for expanded clones.

clone_size j_call v_call d_call cdr3_aa cdr3_nt
NA TRBJ2-1 TRBV6-5 NA CASSYRAPRDYNEQFF TGTGCCAGCAGTTACAGGGCCCCTAGGGACTACAATGAGCAGTTCTTC
NA TRBJ1-2 TRBV18 NA CASSGQSGYGYTF TGTGCCAGCTCAGGACAGTCGGGCTATGGCTACACCTTC
NA TRBJ1-1 TRBV5-4 NA CASSPAGVNTEAFF TGTGCCAGCAGCCCCGCGGGGGTGAACACTGAAGCTTTCTTT
NA TRBJ1-1 TRBV30 TRBD1 CAWRDRRNTEAFF TGTGCCTGGAGGGACAGGAGGAACACTGAAGCTTTCTTT
NA TRBJ1-2 TRBV29-1 TRBD1 CSVGPTGKGYTF TGCAGCGTTGGCCCGACAGGGAAAGGCTACACCTTC
NA TRBJ2-1 TRBV5-4 NA CASSFAAGNEQFF TGTGCCAGCAGCTTCGCAGCCGGGAATGAGCAGTTCTTC
NA TRBJ1-1 TRBV7-7 NA CASLRNTEAFF TGTGCTAGCCTCCGAAACACTGAAGCTTTCTTT
NA TRBJ2-1 TRBV7-9 TRBD2 CASSLVLWAGGPSNEQFF TGTGCCAGCAGCTTAGTTCTATGGGCGGGGGGGCCCTCCAATGAGCAGTTCTTC
NA TRBJ2-7 TRBV12-3/TRBV12-4 NA CASSLVIGYEQYF TGTGCCAGCAGTTTAGTGATAGGCTACGAGCAGTACTTC
NA TRBJ1-1 TRBV27 NA CASSSPTLGTEAFF TGTGCCAGCAGTTCTCCCACGCTGGGGACTGAAGCTTTCTTT
NA TRBJ1-2 TRBV6-5 NA CASSQDGYTF TGTGCCAGCAGCCAGGATGGCTACACCTTC
NA TRBJ2-7 TRBV7-6 NA CASSLMQFHEQYF TGTGCCAGCAGCCTCATGCAGTTCCACGAGCAGTACTTC
NA TRBJ1-2 TRBV2 NA CASSVGGAGGYTF TGTGCCAGCAGTGTTGGGGGCGCAGGCGGCTACACCTTC
NA TRBJ1-6 TRBV6-4 NA CASRGRTFLHF TGTGCCAGCAGAGGCAGGACTTTCCTCCACTTT
few TRBJ2-2 TRBV4-2 NA CASSLRDLNTGELFF TGTGCCAGCAGCCTCCGGGACCTAAACACCGGGGAGCTGTTTTTT
NA TRBJ1-4 TRBV7-9 NA CASSLTEGPSEKLFF TGTGCCAGCAGCTTAACGGAGGGGCCGAGTGAAAAACTGTTTTTT
NA TRBJ1-2 TRBV7-2 NA CASSSDRVNYGYTF TGTGCCAGCAGCTCCGACAGAGTGAACTATGGCTACACCTTC
NA TRBJ2-1 TRBV7-3 NA CASSTRRGQYNEQFF TGTGCCAGCAGCACGCGACGGGGCCAATACAATGAGCAGTTCTTC
once TRBJ1-5 TRBV6-5 TRBD1 CASRDRAGNQPQHF TGTGCCAGCAGGGACAGGGCTGGCAATCAGCCCCAGCATTTT
NA TRBJ1-2 TRBV9 NA CASSAQTGSLNGYTF TGTGCCAGCAGCGCCCAGACGGGCAGTCTCAATGGCTACACCTTC
NA TRBJ2-5 TRBV25-1 TRBD1 CASSPGQGKTQYF TGTGCCAGCAGTCCCGGACAGGGAAAGACCCAGTACTTC
NA TRBJ1-5 TRBV19 NA CASSMVEGLGNQPQHF TGTGCCAGTAGTATGGTTGAGGGTTTAGGCAATCAGCCCCAGCATTTT
NA TRBJ1-1 TRBV10-2 NA CASSERSENTEAFF TGCGCCAGCAGTGAAAGGTCAGAAAACACTGAAGCTTTCTTT
NA TRBJ2-2 TRBV5-1 NA CASRGKGELFF TGCGCCAGCAGGGGAAAGGGGGAGCTGTTTTTT
once TRBJ1-2 TRBV5-1 NA CASRRIEGLEGYTF TGCGCCAGCAGAAGGATAGAAGGGCTGGAAGGCTACACCTTC
NA TRBJ1-3 TRBV3-1/TRBV3-2 NA CASSPAVGNTIYF TGTGCCAGCAGCCCAGCAGTTGGAAACACCATATATTTT
NA TRBJ1-3 TRBV27 NA CASSQGAGPISGNTIYF TGTGCCAGCAGCCAGGGCGCGGGGCCCATCTCTGGAAACACCATATATTTT
once TRBJ1-5 TRBV19 TRBD1 CASRPRQGNGQPQHF TGTGCCAGTCGCCCGCGACAGGGGAATGGGCAGCCCCAGCATTTT
NA TRBJ1-2 TRBV5-8 TRBD1 CASRGQGASGYTF TGTGCCAGCAGGGGACAGGGGGCGTCAGGCTACACCTTC
NA TRBJ2-1 TRBV7-3 NA CASSLVSTSRGDRSYNEQFF TGTGCCAGCAGCTTAGTCTCGACATCGCGGGGCGACCGCTCCTACAATGAGCAGTTCTTC
NA TRBJ1-2 TRBV5-6 NA CASSFSSGGYTF TGTGCCAGCAGCTTTTCTAGCGGTGGCTACACCTTC
NA TRBJ1-6 TRBV10-3 TRBD1 CAISRDRGNSPLHF TGTGCCATCAGCCGGGACAGAGGAAATTCACCCCTCCACTTT
NA TRBJ1-1 TRBV5-4 TRBD1 CASSDEGGGYTEAFF TGTGCCAGCAGCGACGAAGGGGGCGGATACACTGAAGCTTTCTTT
NA TRBJ1-2 TRBV11-3 NA CASRFREWGYTF TGTGCCAGCAGATTCAGGGAATGGGGCTACACCTTC
NA TRBJ1-5 TRBV19 NA CASSRTVYNQPQHF TGTGCCAGTAGTAGGACAGTTTACAATCAGCCCCAGCATTTT
few TRBJ2-7 TRBV7-2 NA CASKTGGTYEQYF TGTGCCAGCAAAACAGGCGGAACCTACGAGCAGTACTTC
NA TRBJ2-3 TRBV29-1 NA CSVDELGYF TGCAGCGTTGACGAGTTAGGGTATTTT
NA TRBJ2-7 TRBV11-2 NA CASSPSLSGPTYEQYF TGTGCCAGCAGCCCCTCCTTGTCCGGACCTACCTACGAGCAGTACTTC
NA TRBJ2-2 TRBV30 NA CAWSVPYRAGELFF TGTGCCTGGAGTGTACCCTACAGGGCCGGGGAGCTGTTTTTT
NA TRBJ2-2 TRBV5-1 NA CASSLEKSSTGELFF TGCGCCAGCAGCTTGGAAAAGTCGTCCACCGGGGAGCTGTTTTTT
NA TRBJ1-4 TRBV30 TRBD1 CAWRPGQGRVGLFF TGTGCCTGGAGGCCGGGACAGGGGAGGGTGGGACTGTTTTTT
once TRBJ1-1 TRBV7-9 NA CASSLERRGEAFF TGTGCCAGCAGCTTAGAACGCAGGGGTGAAGCTTTCTTT
NA TRBJ1-4 TRBV27 NA CASRAHKTTNEKLFF TGTGCCAGCAGAGCCCACAAAACAACTAATGAAAAACTGTTTTTT
few TRBJ2-7 TRBV19 NA CASSLPSRAYEQYF TGTGCCAGTAGTCTTCCCTCCAGGGCTTACGAGCAGTACTTC
NA TRBJ1-2 TRBV4-3 NA CASNRDLTVPNYGYTF TGCGCCAGCAACCGGGACTTAACCGTCCCTAACTATGGCTACACCTTC
NA TRBJ1-1 TRBV9 TRBD1 CASSVTGDYTEAFF TGTGCCAGCAGCGTGACAGGGGATTACACTGAAGCTTTCTTT
few TRBJ2-7 TRBV27 NA CASSDQGYEQYF TGTGCCAGCAGCGACCAGGGTTACGAGCAGTACTTC